Presented here are 8 T cell receptor beta chains from one specimen sequenced in a study of T-cell memory formation after mild COVID-19. From the 5' RACE reads, TCRdb called clonotypes with MiXCR, one entry per CDR3 protein. The sample lists hundreds of thousands of distinct CDR3 sequences; 20% to 25% were seen once. Input material: PBMCs or a T cell subset sorted from them (not recorded which). Receptors originate from a man younger than 30 who had mild COVID-19 (a few samples of this study predate the infection). Cell type and time point are not known.

Details on this clonotype: Being one base from a much bigger clone, this may be a read error. The chain carries TRBV12-3 or TRBV12-4 and TRBJ2-3; D not resolved. The CDR3 extends over 16 amino acids. The CDR3 DNA sequence: TGTGCCATCAGTTGGCGTGTACTCCCCAGCACAGATACGCAGTATTTT. This sequence encodes CAISWRVLPSTDTQYF.

This chain uses TRBV7-3 with TRBJ1-2; D not resolved. The V and J ends lost 2 bases and 4 bases respectively, with 11 bases between them. Germline V gives CDR1 SGHTA, CDR2 FQGTGA. The CDR3 consists of 14 residues. The CDR3 DNA sequence: TGTGCCAGCAGCTTACACGGCGGCATCTATGGCTACACCTTC. Protein: CASSLHGGIYGYTF.

The J gene is TRBJ2-2, the V gene TRBV2; D remains ambiguous. Germline V gene data show CDR1 as SNHLY and CDR2 as FYNNEI. With 1 base removed from V and 0 bases from J, the gap between germline ends came to 9 bases. CDR3 size: 16 residues. The CDR3 sequence: CASSEDRTSNTGELFF. The DNA for the CDR3 is TGTGCCAGCAGTGAAGATCGCACCTCGAACACCGGGGAGCTGTTTTTT.

A few counts support this clonotype. The V and J genes are TRBV12-3 or TRBV12-4 and TRBJ1-4; D not certain. CDR3 length: 14 residues. The V end was cut by 6 bases, the J end by 6 bases, with 14 bases between. As DNA, the CDR3 is TGTGCCAGCAGCTATGGACGCGGATATGAAAAACTGTTTTTT. Translated, it gives CASSYGRGYEKLFF.

A note on this clonotype: A read error may account for a junction end that differs from germline. The genes are TRBV11-2 and TRBJ2-3; possibly TRBD2 for D (7 bases). Per the germline V gene, CDR1 is SGHAT and CDR2 is FQNNGV. The CDR3 has 13 amino acids. The CDR3 sequence is CASSLSGGGGSNF. DNA for the CDR3: TGTGCCAGCAGCCTGAGCGGTGGCGGGGGCTCGAATTTT.

Remarks on this clonotype: Germline is not matched at one junction end, which may reflect a read error. J is TRBJ2-2 and V is TRBV7-2; D is unresolved. The CDR3 length is 16 residues. The germline gives CDR1 SGHTA, CDR2 FQGNSA. CDR3 coding DNA: TGTGCTAGCAGCTCCCAACGGGCGTCGAACACCGGGGAGCTGTTTTTT. As protein: CASSSQRASNTGELFF.

V is TRBV28 and J is TRBJ2-5, with 7 nucleotides matching TRBD2. V lost 5 bases and J lost 5; bases outside the gene matches: 11. Per the germline V gene, CDR1 is MDHEN and CDR2 is SYDVKM. The length of the CDR3 is 15 residues. The DNA for the CDR3 is TGTGCCAGCAGTCCACAACGACTAGCAAAGGAGACCCAGTACTTC. It specifies CASSPQRLAKETQYF.

This rearrangement joins TRBV20-1 to TRBJ1-2; D call uncertain. The germline CDR1 and CDR2 sequences are DFQATT and SNEGSKA (reference sequence). This CDR3 is built from 10 residues. The V end was cut by 6 bases, the J end by 6 bases, with 8 bases between. CDR3 residues: CSASTDGYTF. The CDR3 nucleotides are TGCAGTGCCAGTACGGATGGCTACACCTTC.